This T cell receptor beta chain was documented in a study of T cells expressing NK-cell markers. TCRdb reprocessed the 5' RACE reads and reports one entry per CDR3 protein, with no DNA. The table gives a few hundred thousand distinct CDR3 sequences; the top ten clones make up 5.2% of it. The germline gives CDR1 LNHDA, CDR2 SQIVND (reference sequence). The length of the CDR3 is 15 residues. Sample: blood T cells: a sorted CD56 or NKG2C T cell subset, CD4+ or CD8+ T cells, or bulk PBMC T cells (not recorded which). The receptor was derived from a man aged 18-70 years in good health. The chain uses TRBV19 and TRBJ1-1. The CDR3 reads CASSIGGSYYPEAFF.